The present T cell receptor (beta chain) was sequenced within a study of PD-1 and CTLA-4 blockade in melanoma. The method was immunoSEQ multiplex PCR; TCRdb's version includes in-frame clones alone and lacks a portion of them. The sample shows approximately 7,200 clones, 75% to 90% of them seen only once. Germline values: CDR1 SQVTM, CDR2 ANQGSEA. The CDR3 contains 13 residues. Losses at the gene ends were 3 bases for V and 3 bases for J; bases not matched to a gene: 3. The sample in question was CD8+ T cells from peripheral blood, obtained before anti-PD-1 treatment. This receptor was identified in a human donor with melanoma. The chain employs TRBV29-1 and TRBJ2-7, with 9 bases matching TRBD1. CDR3: CSVEGQGGYEQYF. Written as DNA, the CDR3 is TGCAGCGTTGAGGGACAGGGAGGCTACGAGCAGTACTTC.